This TCR beta chain stems from a study of ipilimumab plus nivolumab after autologous stem cell transplantation. The wider study: Both relapsed and primary refractory DLBCL were included.

Patients received nivolumab 3 mg/kg at weeks 1, 4, 7, 10, then fortnightly to week 26. The protocol was immunoSEQ multiplex PCR, while the TCRdb copy is restricted to in-frame clones and leaves out a portion. Of 15,000 to 20,000 clones in the sample, roughly four fifths were seen once. The clonotype was recovered from a male donor with diffuse large B-cell lymphoma. This specimen was PBMCs, taken in a trial of ipilimumab plus nivolumab as post-transplant consolidation.

The CDR3 nucleotides read TGTGCCAGCAGTTCCCCCAGGGTAATGGGCACAGATACGCAGTATTTT. Protein product: CASSSPRVMGTDTQYF. This chain links TRBV28 with TRBJ2-3; a weak D match, TRBD1 (5 bases). V gave up 4 bases and J gave up 1 base, with 15 bases separating them. Germline lookup yields CDR1 MDHEN and CDR2 SYDVKM. The CDR3 sequence is 16 residues long.